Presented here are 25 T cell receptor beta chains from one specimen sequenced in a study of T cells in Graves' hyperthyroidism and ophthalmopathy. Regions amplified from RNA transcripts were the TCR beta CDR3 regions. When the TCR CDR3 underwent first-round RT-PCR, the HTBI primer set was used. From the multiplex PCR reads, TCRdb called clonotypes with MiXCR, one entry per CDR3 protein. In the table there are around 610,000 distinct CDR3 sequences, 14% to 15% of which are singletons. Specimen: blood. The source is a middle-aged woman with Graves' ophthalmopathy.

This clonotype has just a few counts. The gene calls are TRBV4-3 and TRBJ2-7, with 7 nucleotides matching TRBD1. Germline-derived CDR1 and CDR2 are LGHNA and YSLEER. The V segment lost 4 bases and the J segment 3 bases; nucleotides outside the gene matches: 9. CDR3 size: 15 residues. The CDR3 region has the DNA TGCGCCAGCAGCCGGTCGGACAGGATCGGCTACGAGCAGTACTTC. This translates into CASSRSDRIGYEQYF.

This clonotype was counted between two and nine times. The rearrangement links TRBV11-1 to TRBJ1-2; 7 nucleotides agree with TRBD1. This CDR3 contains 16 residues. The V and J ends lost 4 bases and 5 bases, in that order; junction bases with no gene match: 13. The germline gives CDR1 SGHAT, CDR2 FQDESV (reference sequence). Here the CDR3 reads CASSWGQLTLFYGYTF. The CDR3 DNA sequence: TGTGCCAGCAGCTGGGGACAGCTGACGCTATTTTATGGCTACACCTTC.

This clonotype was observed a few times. CDR3 sequence: CASSLALAGGSEQYF. The CDR3, as DNA: TGCGCCAGCAGCTTGGCCCTAGCGGGAGGGTCCGAGCAGTACTTC. V gene TRBV5-1 combines with J gene TRBJ2-7; 12 bases are shared with TRBD2. This CDR3 is built from 15 residues. The V segment lost 0 bases and the J segment 6 bases; nucleotides outside the gene matches: 4. The germline gives CDR1 SGHRS, CDR2 YFSETQ.

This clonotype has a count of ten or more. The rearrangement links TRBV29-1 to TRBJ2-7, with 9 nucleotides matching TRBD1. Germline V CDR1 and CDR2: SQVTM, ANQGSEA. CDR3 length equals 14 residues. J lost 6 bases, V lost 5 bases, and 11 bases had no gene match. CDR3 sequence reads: CSVRSGTGNLEQYF. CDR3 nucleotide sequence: TGCAGCGTTCGTTCCGGGACAGGGAATCTCGAGCAGTACTTC.

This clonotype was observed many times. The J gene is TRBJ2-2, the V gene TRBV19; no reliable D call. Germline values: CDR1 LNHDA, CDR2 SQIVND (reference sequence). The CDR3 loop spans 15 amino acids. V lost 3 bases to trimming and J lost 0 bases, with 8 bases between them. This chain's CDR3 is CASSILSANTGELFF. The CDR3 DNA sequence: TGTGCCAGTAGTATTCTGTCAGCGAACACCGGGGAGCTGTTTTTT.

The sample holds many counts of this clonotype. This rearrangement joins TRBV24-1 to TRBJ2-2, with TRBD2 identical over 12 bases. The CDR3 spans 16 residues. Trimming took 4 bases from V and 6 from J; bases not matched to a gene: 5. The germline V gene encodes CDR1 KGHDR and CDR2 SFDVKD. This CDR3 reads CATSDPTSGRSGELFF. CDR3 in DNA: TGTGCCACCAGTGACCCCACTAGCGGGAGGTCCGGGGAGCTGTTTTTT.

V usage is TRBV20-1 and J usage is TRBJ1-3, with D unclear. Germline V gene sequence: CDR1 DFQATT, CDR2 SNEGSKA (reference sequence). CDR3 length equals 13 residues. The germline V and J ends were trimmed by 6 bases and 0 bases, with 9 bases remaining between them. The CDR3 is CSAYSYSGNTIYF. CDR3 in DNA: TGCAGTGCGTACAGCTACTCTGGAAACACCATATATTTT.

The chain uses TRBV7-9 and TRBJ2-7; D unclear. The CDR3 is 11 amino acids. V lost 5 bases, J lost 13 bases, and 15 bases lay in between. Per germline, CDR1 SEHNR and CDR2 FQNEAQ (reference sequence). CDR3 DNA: TGTGCCAGCAGCCCTGCAGACGTCCTATACTTC. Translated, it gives CASSPADVLYF.

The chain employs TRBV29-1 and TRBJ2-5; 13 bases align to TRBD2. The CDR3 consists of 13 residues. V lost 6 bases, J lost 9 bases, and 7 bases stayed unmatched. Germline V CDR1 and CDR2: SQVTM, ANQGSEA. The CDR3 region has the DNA TGCAGCGTGGCAGGACTAGCGGGAGTAGCCCAGTACTTC. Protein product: CSVAGLAGVAQYF.

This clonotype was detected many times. The CDR3 region is CASSGGGTNYGYTF. The CDR3 region has the DNA TGTGCCAGCAGCGGCGGGGGTACTAACTATGGCTACACCTTC. The V and J genes are TRBV27 and TRBJ1-2, with a weak D call TRBD1 (5 bases). This CDR3 comprises 14 residues. Per the germline V gene, CDR1 is MNHEY and CDR2 is SMNVEV (reference sequence). Trimming left V 6 bases short and J 0 bases short, with 11 bases between.

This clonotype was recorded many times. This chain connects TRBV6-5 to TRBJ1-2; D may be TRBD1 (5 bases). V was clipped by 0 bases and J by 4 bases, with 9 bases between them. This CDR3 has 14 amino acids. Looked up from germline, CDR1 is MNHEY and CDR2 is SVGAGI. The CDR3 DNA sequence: TGTGCCAGCAGTTACTCACCGGACACCTATGGCTACACCTTC. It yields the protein CASSYSPDTYGYTF.

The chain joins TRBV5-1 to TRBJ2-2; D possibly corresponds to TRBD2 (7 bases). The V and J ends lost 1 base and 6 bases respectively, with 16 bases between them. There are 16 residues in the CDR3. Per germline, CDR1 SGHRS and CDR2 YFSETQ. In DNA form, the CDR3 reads TGCGCCAGCAGCTTGAGTTATGGCGGGGGCGCCGGGGAGCTGTTTTTT. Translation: CASSLSYGGGAGELFF.

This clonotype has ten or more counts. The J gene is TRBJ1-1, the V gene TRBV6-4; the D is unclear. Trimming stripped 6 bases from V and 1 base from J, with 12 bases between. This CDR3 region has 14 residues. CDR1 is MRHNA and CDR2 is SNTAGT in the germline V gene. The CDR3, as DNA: TGTGCCAGCAGGGATACAGATACGAACACTGAAGCTTTCTTT. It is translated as CASRDTDTNTEAFF.

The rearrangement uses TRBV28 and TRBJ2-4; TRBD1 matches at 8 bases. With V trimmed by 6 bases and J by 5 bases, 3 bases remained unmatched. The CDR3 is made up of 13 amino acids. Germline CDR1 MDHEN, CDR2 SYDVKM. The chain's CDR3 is CASSGTGENIQYF. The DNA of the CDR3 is TGTGCCAGCAGCGGGACAGGAGAAAACATTCAGTACTTC.

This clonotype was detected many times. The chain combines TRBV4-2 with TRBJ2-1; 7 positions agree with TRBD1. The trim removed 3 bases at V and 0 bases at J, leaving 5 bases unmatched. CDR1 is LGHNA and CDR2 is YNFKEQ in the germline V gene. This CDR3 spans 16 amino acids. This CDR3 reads CASSHATGSSYNEQFF. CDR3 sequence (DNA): TGTGCCAGCAGCCACGCGACAGGGAGCTCCTACAATGAGCAGTTCTTC.

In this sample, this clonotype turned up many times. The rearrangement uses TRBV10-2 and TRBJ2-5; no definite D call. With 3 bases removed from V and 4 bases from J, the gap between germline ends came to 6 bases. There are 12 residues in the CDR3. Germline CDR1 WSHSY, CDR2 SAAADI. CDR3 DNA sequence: TGCGCCAGCAGTGACTCCCGAGAGACCCAGTACTTC. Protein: CASSDSRETQYF.

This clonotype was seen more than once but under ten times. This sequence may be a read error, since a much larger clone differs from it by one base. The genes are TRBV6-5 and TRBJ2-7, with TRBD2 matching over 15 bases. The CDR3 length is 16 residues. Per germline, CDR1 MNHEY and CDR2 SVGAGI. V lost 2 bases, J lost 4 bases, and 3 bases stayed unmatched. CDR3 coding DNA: TGTGCCAGCAGTTACGGGACTAGCGGGAGGTGGTACGAGCAGTACTTC. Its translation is CASSYGTSGRWYEQYF.

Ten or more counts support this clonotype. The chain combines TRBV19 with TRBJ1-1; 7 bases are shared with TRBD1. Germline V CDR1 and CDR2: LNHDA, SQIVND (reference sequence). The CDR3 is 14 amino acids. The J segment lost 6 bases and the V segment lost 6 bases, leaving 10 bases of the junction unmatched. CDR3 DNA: TGTGCCAGTAGCAACAGGGGTACTATCTCTGAAGCTTTCTTT. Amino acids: CASSNRGTISEAFF. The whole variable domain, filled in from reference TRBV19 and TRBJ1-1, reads DGGITQSPKYLFRKEGQNVTLSCEQNLNHDAMYWYRQDPGQGLRLIYYSQIVNDFQKGDIAEGYSVSREKKESFPLTVTSAQKNPTAFYLCASSNRGTISEAFFGQGTRLTVV.

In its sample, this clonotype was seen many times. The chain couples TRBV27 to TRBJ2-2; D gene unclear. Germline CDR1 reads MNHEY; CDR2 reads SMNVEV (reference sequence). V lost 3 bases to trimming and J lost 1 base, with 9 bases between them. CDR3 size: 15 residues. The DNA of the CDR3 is TGTGCCAGCAGTTTCAGCCGACAGAACACCGGGGAGCTGTTTTTT. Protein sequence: CASSFSRQNTGELFF.

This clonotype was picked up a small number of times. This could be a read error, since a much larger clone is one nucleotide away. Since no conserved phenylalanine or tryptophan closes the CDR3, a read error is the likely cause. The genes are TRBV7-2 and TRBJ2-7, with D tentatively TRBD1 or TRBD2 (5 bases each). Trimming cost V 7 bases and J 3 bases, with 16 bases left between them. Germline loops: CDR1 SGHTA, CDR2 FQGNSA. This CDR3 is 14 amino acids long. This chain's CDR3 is CASNPEGRNYEQYL. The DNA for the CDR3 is TGTGCCAGCAACCCCGAGGGGCGGAACTACGAGCAGTACCTC.

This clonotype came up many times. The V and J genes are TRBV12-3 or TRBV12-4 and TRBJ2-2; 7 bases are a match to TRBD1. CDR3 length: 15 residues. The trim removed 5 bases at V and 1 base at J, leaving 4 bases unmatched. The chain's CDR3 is CASSPGTVNTGELFF. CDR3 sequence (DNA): TGTGCCAGCAGTCCCGGGACAGTGAACACCGGGGAGCTGTTTTTT.

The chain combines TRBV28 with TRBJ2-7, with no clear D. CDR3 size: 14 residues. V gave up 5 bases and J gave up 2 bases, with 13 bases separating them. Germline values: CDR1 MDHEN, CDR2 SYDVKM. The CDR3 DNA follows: TGTGCCAGCAGTAACGGGCCCAGGCCCTACGAGCAGTACTTC. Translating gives CASSNGPRPYEQYF.

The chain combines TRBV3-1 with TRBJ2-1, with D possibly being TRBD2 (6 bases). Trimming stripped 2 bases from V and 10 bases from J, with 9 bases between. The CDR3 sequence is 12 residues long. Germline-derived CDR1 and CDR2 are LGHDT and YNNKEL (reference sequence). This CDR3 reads CASSQRRGEQFF. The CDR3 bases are TGTGCCAGCAGCCAAAGGCGGGGAGAGCAGTTCTTC.

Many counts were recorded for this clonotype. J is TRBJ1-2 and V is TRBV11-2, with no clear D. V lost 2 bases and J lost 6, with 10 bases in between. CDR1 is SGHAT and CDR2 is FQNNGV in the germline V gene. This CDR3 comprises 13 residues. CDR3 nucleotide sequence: TGTGCCAGCAGCTTATTTACACTTGATGGCTACACCTTC. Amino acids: CASSLFTLDGYTF.

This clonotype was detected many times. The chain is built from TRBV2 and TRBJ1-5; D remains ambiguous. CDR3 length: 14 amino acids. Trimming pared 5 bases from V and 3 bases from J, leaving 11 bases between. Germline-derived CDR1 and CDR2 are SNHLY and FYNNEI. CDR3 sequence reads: CASSYGLLNQPQHF. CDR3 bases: TGTGCCAGCAGTTACGGACTCCTCAATCAGCCCCAGCATTTT.